This TCR beta chain came from a study of T cells after yellow fever vaccination. A few counts support this clonotype. TCR cDNA was made by 5'RACE template switching, adding a universal primer site and UMIs. MiXCR, run by TCRdb on the 5' RACE reads, gives a single entry per CDR3 protein. The data hold some 600,000 distinct CDR3 sequences, with approximately 13% observed a single time. The clonotype comes from a man aged 30-40 years who received the YFV17D yellow fever vaccine. The sequencing used PBMCs, collected on the day of the yellow fever booster vaccination.

The CDR3 sequence is CASSPRGTLTDEQYF. CDR3 sequence (DNA): TGTGCCAGCAGCCCTAGAGGGACTCTAACGGACGAGCAGTACTTC. This rearrangement joins TRBV7-3 to TRBJ2-7, with TRBD2 as a possible D gene (6 bases). Trimming left V 5 bases short and J 5 bases short, with 19 bases between. Germline CDR1 SGHTA, CDR2 FQGTGA. The CDR3 extends over 15 amino acids. Full variable domain (remainder filled in from reference TRBV7-3 and TRBJ2-7): GAGVSQTPSNKVTEKGKYVELRCDPISGHTALYWYRQSLGQGPEFLIYFQGTGAADDSGLPNDRFFAVRPEGSVSTLKIQRTERGDSAVYLCASSPRGTLTDEQYFGPGTRLTVT.